The entry that follows covers one T cell receptor (beta chain) sequence. The target antigen is unknown. Clones were read by immunoSEQ multiplex PCR, and TCRdb kept only the in-frame ones, dropping some. The table includes roughly 5,000 clones, roughly an eighth detected once. This entry is derived from a study of tumour-infiltrating T cells in Burkitt lymphoma. Study-level information: This cohort included all epidemiological subtypes of Burkitt lymphoma. Productive clonality predicted overall and progression-free survival.

Broader study findings: Several public clonotypes recurred in numerous Burkitt lymphoma patients.

Germline lookup yields CDR1 MGHRA and CDR2 YSYEKL. The length of the CDR3 is 16 residues. V shed 2 bases, J shed 2 bases, and the junction held 3 bases outside the gene matches. The TCR originated in a human donor with Burkitt lymphoma. Specimen: tumor tissue. The rearrangement joins TRBV4-1 to TRBJ1-6, with 7 nucleotides matching TRBD1. CDR3 in amino acids: CASSQPTGTYNSPLHF. In DNA, the CDR3 is TGCGCCAGCAGCCAACCGACAGGGACCTATAATTCACCCCTCCACTTT.